These 27 T cell receptor beta chains originate from one sample sequenced in a study of cytomegalovirus exposure and HLA in healthy donors. PCR involved 60 Vbeta and 13 Jbeta primers. Clones were sequenced by immunoSEQ multiplex PCR, and TCRdb holds only the in-frame ones, with some missing. Of 150,000 to 200,000 clones in the sample, over 75% are singletons; the top ten hold over 3%. The specimen was PBMCs. The origin of the receptors is a female donor in good health and CMV-seronegative.

This chain links TRBV6-1 with TRBJ1-2; D gene ambiguous. Trimming took 7 bases from V and 4 from J, leaving 7 bases between them. The CDR3 loop spans 11 amino acids. Germline CDR1 is MNHNS and CDR2 is SASEGT. The CDR3 DNA reads TGTGCCAGCACTGCAGGCTATGGCTACACCTTC. Translating gives CASTAGYGYTF.

The rearrangement links TRBV21-1 to TRBJ2-7; TRBD2 was called by the table and not checked on the DNA. TRBV21-1 corresponds to a pseudogene. There are 15 residues in the CDR3. CDR3 sequence reads: CASSKGTSGAYEQYF. DNA of the CDR3: TGTGCCAGCAGCAAGGGGACTAGCGGGGCTTACGAGCAGTACTTC.

The V and J genes are TRBV19 and TRBJ2-5, with a tentative D call TRBD2 (5 bases). The J call is in doubt because the DNA end fits TRBJ2-7 better. Germline loops: CDR1 LNHDA, CDR2 SQIVND (reference sequence). This CDR3 is 15 amino acids long. The CDR3 is CASSIASGFDYEQYF. In DNA form, the CDR3 reads TGTGCCAGTAGTATAGCATCGGGGTTTGACTACGAGCAGTACTTC.

This chain links TRBV2 with TRBJ1-1, with TRBD1 identical over 9 bases. V lost 6 bases to trimming and J lost 0 bases; unmatched junction nucleotides: 5. The CDR3 loop spans 15 amino acids. Looked up from germline, CDR1 is SNHLY and CDR2 is FYNNEI. CDR3 region: CASRRQGGMNTEAFF. In DNA, the CDR3 is TGTGCCAGCAGGCGACAGGGGGGTATGAACACTGAAGCTTTCTTT.

The chain links TRBV6-6 to TRBJ1-1; 7 bases map to TRBD1. The junction had 9 bases not matched to a gene; V was cut back by 5 bases and J by 3 bases. This CDR3 is built from 15 residues. Germline values: CDR1 MNHNY, CDR2 SVGAGI (reference sequence). CDR3 nucleotides: TGTGCCAGCAGTCTAGGGGGCTCGCGAGACACTGAAGCTTTCTTT. It specifies CASSLGGSRDTEAFF.

V is TRBV2 and J is TRBJ1-2; 12 bases are shared with TRBD1. CDR1 is SNHLY, CDR2 FYNNEI, per germline. V trimming: 0 bases; J trimming: 8 bases; junction bases outside the gene matches: 1. CDR3 length: 14 amino acids. In nucleotides, the CDR3 is TGTGCCAGCAGTGAAGCGGGGACAGGGGGCGGCTACACCTTC. As protein: CASSEAGTGGGYTF.

This sequence joins TRBV10-2 and TRBJ2-3, with D possibly being TRBD2 (5 bases). The CDR3 has 15 residues. The germline gives CDR1 WSHSY, CDR2 SAAADI. V was cut by 8 bases and J by 0 bases, with 15 bases left in between. Here the CDR3 reads CASSGLAASTDTQYF. DNA for the CDR3: TGCGCCAGCTCGGGGTTGGCGGCTAGCACAGATACGCAGTATTTT.

CDR3 DNA: TGTGCCAGCTCACCAGTGGCAACCAATGAGCAGTTCTTC. Its translation: CASSPVATNEQFF. This sequence joins TRBV18 and TRBJ2-1; no clear D gene. V lost 2 bases and J 6 bases, leaving 8 bases between the germline ends. Germline CDR1 KGHSH, CDR2 LQKENI. The CDR3 has 13 residues.

The V call is TRBV6-1, the J call TRBJ1-5, with TRBD1 matching 8 bases. Losses at the gene ends were 5 bases for V and 2 bases for J; bases not matched to a gene: 5. CDR3 length: 15 amino acids. CDR1 is MNHNS and CDR2 is SASEGT in the germline V gene. The CDR3 protein is CASSPDRGGNQPQHF. The CDR3 DNA is TGTGCCAGCAGTCCCGACAGGGGAGGCAATCAGCCCCAGCATTTT.

This clone was observed a few times. V is TRBV27 and J is TRBJ1-1; 7 bases line up with TRBD1. Per the germline V gene, CDR1 is MNHEY and CDR2 is SMNVEV (reference sequence). The trim removed 9 bases at V and 3 bases at J, leaving 7 bases unmatched. The CDR3 has 13 residues. The chain's CDR3 is CASRNRGYTEAFF. The CDR3 DNA reads TGTGCCAGTCGGAACAGGGGATACACTGAAGCTTTCTTT.

This clone appeared a few times. This chain joins TRBV7-2 and TRBJ2-7; 16 bases match TRBD2. Germline-derived CDR1 and CDR2 are SGHTA and FQGNSA. The CDR3 is made up of 18 amino acids. The V gene end was trimmed by 4 bases and the J gene end by 2 bases; junction bases not matched to a gene: 8. The CDR3, as DNA: TGTGCCAGCAGCTCGACGACCGGGACTAGCGGGAGGGCCTACGAGCAGTACTTC. It yields the protein CASSSTTGTSGRAYEQYF. Together with reference TRBV7-2 and TRBJ2-7, the CDR3 gives the full variable domain: GAGVSQSPSNKVTEKGKDVELRCDPISGHTALYWYRQSLGQGLEFLIYFQGNSAPDKSGLPSDRFSAERTGGSVSTLTIQRTQQEDSAVYLCASSSTTGTSGRAYEQYFGPGTRLTVT.

The rearrangement joins TRBV11-3 to TRBJ2-2, with 7 bases fitting TRBD1. V gave up 7 bases and J gave up 3 bases; unmatched junction bases: 8. Germline CDR1 SGHNT, CDR2 YENEEA. The CDR3 is made up of 15 amino acids. The chain's CDR3 is CASTPGQGDTGELFF. For the CDR3, the DNA is TGTGCCAGCACTCCCGGGCAGGGGGACACCGGGGAGCTGTTTTTT. The variable domain in full, with the rest retrieved from reference TRBV11-3 and TRBJ2-2, is EAGVVQSPRYKIIEKKQPVAFWCNPISGHNTLYWYLQNLGQGPELLIRYENEEAVDDSQLPKDRFSAERLKGVDSTLKIQPAELGDSAVYLCASTPGQGDTGELFFGEGSRLTVL.

V gene TRBV5-5 combines with J gene TRBJ2-7, with 10 bases identical to TRBD1. Trimming took 0 bases from V and 6 from J; bases not matched to a gene: 6. CDR3 length: 15 amino acids. Germline CDR1 is SGHKS and CDR2 is YYEKEE (reference sequence). The CDR3 DNA is TGTGCCAGCAGCTTGGTGGCCGGGGACAGGGGCGAGCAGTACTTC. It encodes CASSLVAGDRGEQYF.

This chain joins TRBV28 and TRBJ1-4, with 9 bases identical to TRBD1. Germline values: CDR1 MDHEN, CDR2 SYDVKM. J was trimmed by 8 bases and V by 4 bases; bases with no gene match: 11. The CDR3 spans 16 residues. The CDR3 DNA reads as TGTGCCAGCAGTTCGTCCTCCGGGACAGGGAGGGAAAAACTGTTTTTT. Its protein product is CASSSSSGTGREKLFF.

This sequence joins TRBV30 and TRBJ1-5; D may be TRBD1 (6 bases). The ends were cut back, 3 bases at V and 3 bases at J, with 9 bases in the middle. The CDR3 is 13 residues long. Per the germline V gene, CDR1 is GTSNPN and CDR2 is SVGIG (reference sequence). The CDR3 DNA reads as TGTGCCTGGAGCGGACAGTCCAATCAGCCCCAGCATTTT. Translating gives CAWSGQSNQPQHF.

The chain combines TRBV11-2 with TRBJ2-7; 11 nucleotides align to TRBD1. This CDR3 has 14 residues. Germline CDR1 reads SGHAT; CDR2 reads FQNNGV. V trimming: 5 bases; J trimming: 6 bases; junction bases outside the gene matches: 6. CDR3 amino acids: CASSQTGTGGEQYF. Written as DNA, the CDR3 is TGTGCCAGCAGCCAAACTGGGACAGGGGGCGAGCAGTACTTC.

The CDR3 sequence is CASSIKQGVHEQYF. The CDR3 region has the DNA TGTGCCAGTAGTATTAAACAGGGGGTCCACGAGCAGTACTTC. The chain couples TRBV19 to TRBJ2-7; 8 bases agree with TRBD1. J lost 5 bases, V lost 3 bases, and 6 bases had no gene match. The CDR3 totals 14 residues. The V gene's germline CDR1 is LNHDA and CDR2 SQIVND (reference sequence).

This rearrangement joins TRBV19 to TRBJ2-3; 14 bases fit TRBD2. CDR3 length: 15 residues. V was clipped by 6 bases and J by 4 bases; unmatched bases: 3. Germline-derived CDR1 and CDR2 are LNHDA and SQIVND (reference sequence). Here the CDR3 DNA reads TGTGCCAGTAGGGGACTAGCGGGGGACTCAGATACGCAGTATTTT. Translation: CASRGLAGDSDTQYF.

This rearrangement joins TRBV4-3 to TRBJ2-1, with 10 nucleotides matching TRBD2. Trimming cost V 0 bases and J 6 bases; bases outside gene matches: 5. The CDR3 is 16 residues long. CDR1 and CDR2 (germline): LGHNA, YSLEER. CDR3 DNA: TGCGCCAGCAGCCAAGATGGTAGCGGGGGGTCCAATGAGCAGTTCTTC. It encodes CASSQDGSGGSNEQFF.

This clone appeared a few times. Other nucleotide sequences from this sample produce the same CDR3. The rearrangement uses TRBV7-9 and TRBJ1-5, with D possibly being TRBD1 (5 bases). The V gene lost 2 bases and the J gene lost 7 bases, with 9 bases spanning the gap. The CDR3 length is 13 residues. The germline gives CDR1 SEHNR, CDR2 FQNEAQ (reference sequence). CDR3 amino acids: CASSLQGGQPQHF. CDR3 DNA sequence: TGTGCCAGCAGCTTACAGGGAGGCCAGCCCCAGCATTTT.

The rearrangement links TRBV13 to TRBJ2-3, with a weak D call TRBD2 (6 bases). The CDR3 consists of 15 residues. V gave up 3 bases and J gave up 0 bases, with 10 bases separating them. Germline V gives CDR1 PRHDT, CDR2 FYEKMQ (reference sequence). The CDR3 protein is CASSFGGPSTDTQYF. CDR3 coding DNA: TGTGCCAGCAGCTTCGGGGGACCTAGCACAGATACGCAGTATTTT.

The CDR3 nucleotides read TGTGCCAGCAGTGCCTCCCTGACGGTAGACACAACTAATGAAAAACTGTTTTTT. This gives the protein CASSASLTVDTTNEKLFF. The chain joins TRBV27 to TRBJ1-4, with D hard to call. Germline loops: CDR1 MNHEY, CDR2 SMNVEV (reference sequence). Trimming removed 5 bases at V and 0 bases at J, with 19 bases between. This CDR3 is built from 18 residues.

The chain uses TRBV4-3 and TRBJ1-1; no definite D call. V lost 0 bases and J lost 7, with 9 bases in between. The CDR3 is 13 residues long. Germline V lookup: CDR1 LGHNA, CDR2 YSLEER. CDR3 region: CASSQEPEFEAFF. The CDR3 DNA reads TGCGCCAGCAGCCAAGAGCCAGAATTTGAAGCTTTCTTT.

This clone appeared a few times. The gene calls are TRBV7-9 and TRBJ2-5, with D possibly being TRBD2 (5 bases). With 3 bases removed from V and 9 bases from J, the gap between germline ends came to 26 bases. This CDR3 is built from 17 residues. Germline V gives CDR1 SEHNR, CDR2 FQNEAQ (reference sequence). The DNA for the CDR3 is TGTGCCAGCAGCTTGACCGTCGGAGGCAAGAGACTGAGGGCCCAGTACTTC. Its translation: CASSLTVGGKRLRAQYF.

The chain couples TRBV6-1 to TRBJ2-7; D is undetermined. The CDR3 totals 14 residues. Trimming left V 11 bases short and J 2 bases short, with 19 bases between. Looked up from germline, CDR1 is MNHNS and CDR2 is SASEGT. The CDR3 sequence is CAAARGGLTYEQYF. The CDR3, as DNA: TGTGCCGCAGCAAGAGGCGGCCTTACCTACGAGCAGTACTTC.

This chain links TRBV4-2 with TRBJ2-5; D gene unclear. V was pared by 0 bases and J by 2 bases, with 10 bases between. The CDR3 loop spans 15 amino acids. The germline gives CDR1 LGHNA, CDR2 YNFKEQ. CDR3 in amino acids: CASSQENGKQETQYF. CDR3 sequence (DNA): TGTGCCAGCAGCCAAGAAAATGGCAAGCAAGAGACCCAGTACTTC.

The chain recombines TRBV19 with TRBJ1-1; D may be TRBD1 (5 bases). V lost 0 bases and J lost 2, with 16 bases in between. Germline CDR1 and CDR2: LNHDA and SQIVND (reference sequence). This CDR3 has 17 residues. DNA of the CDR3: TGTGCCAGTAGTATAGATCGCCCAGACAGTTCTAACACTGAAGCTTTCTTT. Protein: CASSIDRPDSSNTEAFF.